Below, 30 T cell receptor beta chains from the same sample are listed, as sequenced in a study of blood T cell repertoires in COVID-19. Assay used: immunoSEQ multiplex PCR; TCRdb lists only in-frame clones, some missing. The sample contains about 180,000 clones, 81% of which appear only once. The specimen was peripheral blood. These receptor sequences come from a woman aged 80 or over with COVID-19, enrolled during active disease.

The chain combines TRBV4-1 with TRBJ2-3; 8 bases match TRBD2. The CDR3 loop spans 15 amino acids. CDR1 and CDR2 from the germline V gene are MGHRA and YSYEKL. The V gene end was trimmed by 2 bases and the J gene end by 3 bases; junction bases not matched to a gene: 4. The DNA of the CDR3 is TGCGCCAGCAGCCAACCCCCGGGAGGGACAGATACGCAGTATTTT. This codes for CASSQPPGGTDTQYF.

This rearrangement joins TRBV2 to TRBJ2-1, with D unresolved. Germline V gene lookup returns CDR1 SNHLY and CDR2 FYNNEI. This CDR3 has 15 amino acids. V was cut by 6 bases and J by 6 bases, with 18 bases left in between. CDR3 sequence (DNA): TGTGCCAGCAGGATACTTGAACTCTCGGGCAATGAGCAGTTCTTC. Its protein product is CASRILELSGNEQFF.

The chain uses TRBV28 and TRBJ2-7; 11 bases agree with TRBD1. CDR3 length: 16 residues. Looked up from germline, CDR1 is MDHEN and CDR2 is SYDVKM. V lost 1 base and J lost 6; bases outside the gene matches: 8. Written as DNA, the CDR3 is TGTGCCAGCAGTTTATTAGGACAGGGGGCCTGGAGCGAGCAGTACTTC. This sequence encodes CASSLLGQGAWSEQYF.

The chain joins TRBV6-5 to TRBJ1-6, with 9 nucleotides matching TRBD1. The CDR3 loop spans 14 amino acids. Germline V CDR1 and CDR2: MNHEY, SVGAGI. The ends lost 7 bases at V and 9 bases at J; junction bases unmatched: 7. The CDR3 spells CASMSGQGGSPLHF. The CDR3 DNA reads as TGTGCCAGCATGTCGGGACAGGGTGGTTCACCCCTCCACTTT.

The chain employs TRBV5-8 and TRBJ2-7; 8 positions agree with TRBD1. The germline gives CDR1 SGHTS, CDR2 YDEGEE. The ends lost 2 bases at V and 2 bases at J; junction bases unmatched: 6. There are 15 residues in the CDR3. CDR3 loop: CASSFSRQGTYEQYF. DNA for the CDR3: TGTGCCAGCAGCTTTTCGAGACAGGGGACCTACGAGCAGTACTTC.

The CDR3, as DNA: TGTGCCATCAGTGAGTCAGCCGGTTCCAATCAGCCCCAGCATTTT. This sequence encodes CAISESAGSNQPQHF. This chain joins TRBV10-3 and TRBJ1-5; D remains unclear. The CDR3 spans 15 residues. The V gene's germline CDR1 is ENHRY and CDR2 SYGVKD. Trimming shortened V by 0 bases and J by 3 bases, and 9 bases separated the two germline ends.

This chain joins TRBV28 and TRBJ2-3, with TRBD2 as a possible D gene (5 bases). The CDR3 extends over 14 amino acids. Germline assignment: CDR1 MDHEN and CDR2 SYDVKM. V was pared by 3 bases and J by 3 bases, with 10 bases between. CDR3 nucleotide sequence: TGTGCCAGCAGTTTGGGAGACTTTACAGATACGCAGTATTTT. This translates into CASSLGDFTDTQYF.

The chain combines TRBV7-9 with TRBJ2-3; the match to TRBD2 covers 10 bases. The CDR3 loop spans 16 amino acids. V lost 4 bases to trimming and J lost 3 bases; unmatched junction nucleotides: 7. Germline CDR1 and CDR2: SEHNR and FQNEAQ (reference sequence). The CDR3: CASSWYLAGDTDTQYF. The CDR3 DNA sequence: TGTGCCAGCAGCTGGTATCTAGCGGGGGATACAGATACGCAGTATTTT.

The chain has TRBV3-1 (or the pseudogene TRBV3-2) and TRBJ2-2; D possibly corresponds to TRBD2 (6 bases). Between the trimmed V and J ends, which lost 4 bases and 2 bases, there was a span of 8 bases. Germline V lookup: CDR1 LGHDT, CDR2 YNNKEL (reference sequence). The CDR3 is 14 amino acids. CDR3 nucleotide sequence: TGTGCCAGCAGCCTAGCGGCCAACACCGGGGAGCTGTTTTTT. This codes for CASSLAANTGELFF.

CDR3 residues: CASSRGQNYGYTF. The CDR3 coding sequence is TGTGCCAGCAGTCGGGGACAGAACTATGGCTACACCTTC. The rearrangement links TRBV28 to TRBJ1-2; 7 nucleotides line up with TRBD1. Germline CDR1 is MDHEN and CDR2 is SYDVKM. Unmatched junction bases numbered 2, after V lost 5 bases and J lost 2 bases. The CDR3 sequence is 13 residues long.

This clone was seen only a few times. V gene TRBV5-4 combines with J gene TRBJ2-1; D ambiguous. V was clipped by 0 bases and J by 4 bases, with 14 bases between them. This CDR3 comprises 16 residues. Germline CDR1 SGHNT, CDR2 YYREEE (reference sequence). The CDR3 bases are TGTGCCAGCAGCTTGGTTGGCAGGCGCTTGTACAATGAGCAGTTCTTC. Protein sequence: CASSLVGRRLYNEQFF.

J is TRBJ2-1 and V is TRBV27; TRBD2 agrees at 15 bases. CDR3 length equals 20 residues. With 3 bases clipped from V and 4 bases from J, the junction kept 13 bases outside the gene matches. Germline V gene lookup returns CDR1 MNHEY and CDR2 SMNVEV (reference sequence). Here the CDR3 reads CASSLGLGLAGGPGYNEQFF. In nucleotides, the CDR3 is TGTGCCAGCAGTTTGGGACTAGGACTAGCGGGAGGGCCGGGTTACAATGAGCAGTTCTTC.

Details on this clone: In the same sample, other DNA sequences code for this CDR3. The V and J genes are TRBV11-3 and TRBJ1-1, with TRBD1 identical over 7 bases. Germline V lookup: CDR1 SGHNT, CDR2 YENEEA. The CDR3 is made up of 13 amino acids. J lost 6 bases, V lost 5 bases, and 6 bases had no gene match. This CDR3 is CASSPRQGPEAFF. DNA for the CDR3: TGTGCCAGCAGCCCACGACAGGGCCCTGAAGCTTTCTTT.

CDR3: CASSLMGGSYNEQFF. The CDR3 bases are TGTGCCAGCAGCTTAATGGGGGGCTCCTACAATGAGCAGTTCTTC. The chain links TRBV7-8 to TRBJ2-1, with D maybe TRBD2 (6 bases). CDR1 is SGHVS, CDR2 FQNEAQ, per germline. The V gene lost 2 bases and the J gene lost 0 bases, with 8 bases spanning the gap. The CDR3 is 15 residues long.

This chain links TRBV11-2 with TRBJ2-1, with 9 positions matching TRBD2. CDR1 and CDR2 from the germline V gene are SGHAT and FQNNGV. The CDR3 is made up of 17 amino acids. V shed 0 bases and J 0 bases; nucleotides not matched to a gene: 3. CDR3 amino acids: CASSLDQLAGSYNEQFF. Written as DNA, the CDR3 is TGTGCCAGCAGCTTAGATCAACTAGCGGGCTCCTACAATGAGCAGTTCTTC.

The chain combines TRBV5-1 with TRBJ2-5; 9 nucleotides line up with TRBD2. Trimming removed 1 base from V and 2 bases from J; junction bases left unmatched: 3. The CDR3 length is 15 residues. Germline-derived CDR1 and CDR2 are SGHRS and YFSETQ. CDR3 nucleotide sequence: TGCGCCAGCAGCTTGCTAGCGGGGATACAAGAGACCCAGTACTTC. Its protein product is CASSLLAGIQETQYF.

V is TRBV10-3 and J is TRBJ1-5; no reliable D call. This CDR3 is 13 amino acids long. Trimming shortened V by 2 bases and J by 5 bases, and 7 bases separated the two germline ends. The germline V gene encodes CDR1 ENHRY and CDR2 SYGVKD. The CDR3 sequence: CAISETGHQPQHF. For the CDR3, the DNA is TGTGCCATCAGTGAGACCGGTCATCAGCCCCAGCATTTT.

The rearrangement uses TRBV10-3 and TRBJ2-1; 7 bases agree with TRBD1. Germline V lookup: CDR1 ENHRY, CDR2 SYGVKD. V gave up 8 bases and J gave up 11 bases; unmatched junction bases: 6. The CDR3 length is 11 residues. This CDR3 reads CAISRQGKQFF. CDR3 bases: TGTGCCATCTCCCGACAGGGCAAGCAGTTCTTC.

This chain connects TRBV9 to TRBJ1-3; 9 bases fit TRBD1. The CDR3 has 16 amino acids. The germline V gene encodes CDR1 SGDLS and CDR2 YYNGEE. The trim removed 0 bases at V and 3 bases at J, leaving 4 bases unmatched. In nucleotides, the CDR3 is TGTGCCAGCAGCGTAGAGGGGACAGGGAATGGAAACACCATATATTTT. Its translation: CASSVEGTGNGNTIYF.

The chain couples TRBV6-2 or TRBV6-3 to TRBJ2-3; D remains unclear. Germline CDR1 is MNHEY and CDR2 is SVGEGT. Trimming left V 2 bases short and J 6 bases short, with 9 bases between. This CDR3 comprises 13 residues. DNA of the CDR3: TGTGCCAGCAGTTACGCCGCGAAGGATACGCAGTATTTT. The encoded protein is CASSYAAKDTQYF.

The chain joins TRBV9 to TRBJ1-1, with 8 bases that match TRBD1. The germline CDR1 and CDR2 sequences are SGDLS and YYNGEE. CDR3 length: 14 residues. J gave up 7 bases and V 2 bases, and 7 bases lay outside the gene matches. In DNA, the CDR3 is TGTGCCAGCAGCGTGGGCAGGGGGCAGGATGAAGCTTTCTTT. It codes for CASSVGRGQDEAFF.

The chain uses TRBV9 and TRBJ1-3; D unclear. Germline V lookup: CDR1 SGDLS, CDR2 YYNGEE. V lost 1 base and J 4 bases, leaving 12 bases between the germline ends. The CDR3 runs to 15 residues. The CDR3 DNA is TGTGCCAGCAGCGTACTGGACTCGACCGGAAACACCATATATTTT. It is translated as CASSVLDSTGNTIYF.

The chain uses TRBV19 and TRBJ1-6; D remains ambiguous. From germline, CDR1 is LNHDA and CDR2 SQIVND (reference sequence). This CDR3 contains 16 residues. V lost 5 bases and J lost 9, with 20 bases in between. The DNA of the CDR3 is TGTGCCAGTAGTTCAGGACTTAGGAACTTTTTTTCACCCCTCCACTTT. As protein: CASSSGLRNFFSPLHF.

The chain uses TRBV2 and TRBJ1-1; tentatively, D is TRBD1 (5 bases). Germline lookup yields CDR1 SNHLY and CDR2 FYNNEI. The V end lost 8 bases, the J end lost 4 bases, and 17 bases lay between the germline ends. The CDR3 consists of 14 residues. This CDR3 is CASLTALQPTEAFF. The CDR3 coding sequence is TGTGCCAGCTTGACAGCCTTACAACCCACTGAAGCTTTCTTT.

This clone has just one count. The V and J genes are TRBV28 and TRBJ1-2, with 9 bases fitting TRBD1. This CDR3 region has 14 residues. Germline V gene lookup returns CDR1 MDHEN and CDR2 SYDVKM. V gave up 7 bases and J gave up 5 bases; unmatched junction bases: 8. The CDR3 DNA is TGTGCCAGCATGGGGGGACAGGGTGGTTATGGCTACACCTTC. Translation: CASMGGQGGYGYTF.

This sequence joins TRBV2 and TRBJ2-5; the D gene is possibly TRBD2 (5 bases). CDR1 SNHLY and CDR2 FYNNEI come from the germline V gene. CDR3 length: 13 residues. V lost 4 bases, J lost 5 bases, and 11 bases lay in between. CDR3 coding DNA: TGTGCCAGCAGTGTTAGCGATTGGGAGACCCAGTACTTC. Protein sequence: CASSVSDWETQYF.

This chain joins TRBV4-1 and TRBJ1-5; the match to TRBD1 covers 7 bases. The CDR3 runs 15 residues. Germline V lookup: CDR1 MGHRA, CDR2 YSYEKL. Unmatched junction bases numbered 6, after V lost 4 bases and J lost 3 bases. DNA for the CDR3: TGCGCCAGCAGCCGAGACAGGGACTACAATCAGCCCCAGCATTTT. Protein: CASSRDRDYNQPQHF.

The chain couples TRBV6-5 to TRBJ1-5, with 8 bases that match TRBD1. This CDR3 comprises 15 residues. Germline V gives CDR1 MNHEY, CDR2 SVGAGI. V gave up 10 bases and J gave up 1 base; unmatched junction bases: 9. CDR3 protein: CATPGGLESNQPQHF. Here the CDR3 DNA reads TGTGCCACTCCAGGGGGCCTTGAGAGCAATCAGCCCCAGCATTTT.

A few counts support this clone. This chain joins TRBV4-2 and TRBJ2-3; D perhaps matches TRBD2 (6 bases). Looked up from germline, CDR1 is LGHNA and CDR2 is YNFKEQ. There are 18 residues in the CDR3. The V and J ends lost 2 bases and 0 bases respectively, with 18 bases between them. Here the CDR3 DNA reads TGTGCCAGCAGCCAATGGGACTTCAATCCTCCTAGCACAGATACGCAGTATTTT. It yields the protein CASSQWDFNPPSTDTQYF.

This clone was seen only once. The chain employs TRBV11-3 and TRBJ2-3; D uncertain. Germline CDR1 reads SGHNT; CDR2 reads YENEEA. Trimming left V 0 bases short and J 4 bases short, with 8 bases between. The CDR3 runs 14 residues. CDR3 region: CASSLDLASDTQYF. CDR3 in DNA: TGTGCCAGCAGCTTAGATCTGGCATCAGATACGCAGTATTTT. The entire variable domain, with the rest obtained from reference TRBV11-3 and TRBJ2-3, is as follows: EAGVVQSPRYKIIEKKQPVAFWCNPISGHNTLYWYLQNLGQGPELLIRYENEEAVDDSQLPKDRFSAERLKGVDSTLKIQPAELGDSAVYLCASSLDLASDTQYFGPGTRLTVL.